This record looks at one TCR beta chain sequence and its context. Sequencing was performed with immunoSEQ multiplex PCR; in TCRdb, only in-frame clones are kept and a portion is missing. The sample includes over 85,000 clones, approximately 86% seen only once; the top ten take around a sixth. These data originate in a study of blood T cell repertoires in COVID-19. Sequenced input: peripheral blood. This receptor was taken from a woman older than 75 with acute or convalescent COVID-19.

CDR3 residues: CASSKLAGGTGELFF. CDR3 nucleotides: TGTGCCAGCAGCAAGCTAGCGGGCGGCACCGGGGAGCTGTTTTTT. The rearrangement links TRBV7-9 to TRBJ2-2; the match to TRBD2 covers 8 bases. J was trimmed by 4 bases and V by 5 bases; bases with no gene match: 6. CDR1 and CDR2 (germline): SEHNR, FQNEAQ (reference sequence). CDR3 length: 15 amino acids. The entire variable domain, with the rest obtained from reference TRBV7-9 and TRBJ2-2, is as follows: DTGVSQNPRHKITKRGQNVTFRCDPISEHNRLYWYRQTLGQGPEFLTYFQNEAQLEKSRLLSDRFSAERPKGSFSTLEIQRTEQGDSAMYLCASSKLAGGTGELFFGEGSRLTVL.